The clone carrying this T cell receptor (beta chain) was seen just once. Its antigen remains unknown. These data originate in a study of cytomegalovirus exposure and HLA in healthy donors. The PCR contained 60 Vbeta and 13 Jbeta primers. Original data processing: Per a later analysis, the number of unique TCR beta chains was some 75 million, of which roughly 11 million were shared. The repertoire was sequenced with immunoSEQ multiplex PCR; TCRdb's copy has only in-frame clones and lacks some. V and J calls and clone size come straight from that table; D and trimming were deduced from the DNA. The profile shows about 110,000 clones, around 77% of them singletons. The CDR3 consists of 15 residues. The V segment lost 5 bases and the J segment 7 bases; nucleotides outside the gene matches: 7. Germline-derived CDR1 and CDR2 are MNHEY and SMNVEV (reference sequence). Study conclusions and caveats: Further analysis was carried out later, and it showed several of the most significant clusters appearing linked to common viral pathogens. It was reportedly the case that the classifier diagnosed cytomegalovirus status with high specificity and sensitivity. On later analysis, the bulk of CMV-associated TCR beta chains appeared to be HLA-restricted.

The rearrangement links TRBV27 to TRBJ1-4; the match to TRBD1 covers 10 bases. Material for sequencing was PBMCs. The clonotype comes from a male donor in good health and CMV-seronegative. In nucleotides, the CDR3 is TGTGCCAGCAGTAGCTTGACAGGGGGCTTTGAAAAACTGTTTTTT. Translating it yields CASSSLTGGFEKLFF.